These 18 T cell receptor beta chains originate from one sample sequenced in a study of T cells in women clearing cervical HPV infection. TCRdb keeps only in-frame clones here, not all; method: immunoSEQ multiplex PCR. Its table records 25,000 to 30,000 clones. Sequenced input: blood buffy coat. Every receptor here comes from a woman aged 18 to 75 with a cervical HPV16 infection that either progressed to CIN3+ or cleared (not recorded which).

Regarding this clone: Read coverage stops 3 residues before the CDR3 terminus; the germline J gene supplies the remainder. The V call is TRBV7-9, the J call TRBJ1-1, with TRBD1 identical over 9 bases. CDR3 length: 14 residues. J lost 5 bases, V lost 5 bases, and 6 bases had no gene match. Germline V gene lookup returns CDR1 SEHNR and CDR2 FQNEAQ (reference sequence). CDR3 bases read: TGTGCCAGCAGCAGACAGGGACAGGGAACTGAA. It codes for CASSRQGQGTE. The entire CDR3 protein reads CASSRQGQGTEAFF.

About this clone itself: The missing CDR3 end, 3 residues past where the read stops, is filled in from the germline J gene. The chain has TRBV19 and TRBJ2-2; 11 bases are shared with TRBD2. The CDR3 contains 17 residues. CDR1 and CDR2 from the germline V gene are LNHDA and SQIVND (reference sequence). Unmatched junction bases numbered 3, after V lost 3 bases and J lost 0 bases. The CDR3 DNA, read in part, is TGTGCCAGTAGTATCGGGACTAGCGGAGCGAACACCGGGGAG. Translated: CASSIGTSGANTGE. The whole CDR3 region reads CASSIGTSGANTGELFF.

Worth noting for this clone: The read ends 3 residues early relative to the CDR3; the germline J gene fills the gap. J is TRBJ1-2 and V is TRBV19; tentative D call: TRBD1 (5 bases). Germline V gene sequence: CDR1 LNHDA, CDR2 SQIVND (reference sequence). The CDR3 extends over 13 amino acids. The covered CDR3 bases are TGTGCCAACGAGGCAGGGACTCACTACGAC. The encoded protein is CANEAGTHYD. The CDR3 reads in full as CANEAGTHYDYTF.

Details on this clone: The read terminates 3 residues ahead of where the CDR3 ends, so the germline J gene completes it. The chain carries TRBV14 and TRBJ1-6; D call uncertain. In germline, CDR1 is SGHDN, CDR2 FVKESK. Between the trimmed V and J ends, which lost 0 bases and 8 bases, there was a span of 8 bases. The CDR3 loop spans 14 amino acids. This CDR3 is CASSQDSIYSPLHF. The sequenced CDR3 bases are TGTGCCAGCAGCCAAGACAGTATTTATTCACCC.

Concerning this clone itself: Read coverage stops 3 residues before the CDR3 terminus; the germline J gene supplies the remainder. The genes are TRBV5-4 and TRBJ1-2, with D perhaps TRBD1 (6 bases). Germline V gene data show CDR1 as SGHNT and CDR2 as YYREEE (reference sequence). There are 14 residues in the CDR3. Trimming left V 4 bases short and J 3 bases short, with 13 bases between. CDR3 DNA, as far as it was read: TGTGCCAGCAGCAACAAAACAGGGTACTATGGC. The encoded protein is CASSNKTGYYG. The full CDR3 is CASSNKTGYYGYTF.

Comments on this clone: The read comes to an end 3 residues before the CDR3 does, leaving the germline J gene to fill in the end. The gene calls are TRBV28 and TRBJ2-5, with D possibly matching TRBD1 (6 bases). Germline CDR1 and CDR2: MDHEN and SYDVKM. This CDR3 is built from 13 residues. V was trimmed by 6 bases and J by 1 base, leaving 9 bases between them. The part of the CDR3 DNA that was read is TGTGCCAGCAGACAGGGCGGCCAAGAGACC. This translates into CASRQGGQET. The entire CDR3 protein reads CASRQGGQETQYF.

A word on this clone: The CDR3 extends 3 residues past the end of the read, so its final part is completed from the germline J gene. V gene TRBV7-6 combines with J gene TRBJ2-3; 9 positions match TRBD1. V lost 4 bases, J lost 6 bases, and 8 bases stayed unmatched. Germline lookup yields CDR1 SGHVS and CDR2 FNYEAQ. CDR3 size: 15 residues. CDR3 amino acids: CASSSGQGFSDTQYF. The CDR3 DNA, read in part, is TGTGCCAGCAGCTCGGGACAGGGTTTTTCGGATACG.

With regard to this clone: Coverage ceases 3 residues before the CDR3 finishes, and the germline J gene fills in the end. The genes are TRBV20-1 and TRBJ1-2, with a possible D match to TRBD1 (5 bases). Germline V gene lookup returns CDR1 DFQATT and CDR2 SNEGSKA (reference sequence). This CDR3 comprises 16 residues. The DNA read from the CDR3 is TGCAGTGCTAGGGGCCGGAATAGGGGCGGACAAGAGACC. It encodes CSARGRNRGGQET. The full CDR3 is CSARGRNRGGQETYTF.

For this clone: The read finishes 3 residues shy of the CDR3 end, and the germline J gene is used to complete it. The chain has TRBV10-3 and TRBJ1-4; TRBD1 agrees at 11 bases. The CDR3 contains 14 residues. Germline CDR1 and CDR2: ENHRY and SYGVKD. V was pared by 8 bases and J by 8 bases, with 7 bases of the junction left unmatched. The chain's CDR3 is CAIGQGAEREKLFF. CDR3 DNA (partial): TGTGCCATCGGACAGGGGGCTGAGAGAGAAAAA.

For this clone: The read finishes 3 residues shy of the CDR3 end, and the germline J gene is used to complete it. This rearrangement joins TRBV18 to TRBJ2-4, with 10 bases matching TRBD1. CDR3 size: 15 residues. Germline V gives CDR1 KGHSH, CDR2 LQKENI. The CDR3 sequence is CASSPGTGVYNGQYF. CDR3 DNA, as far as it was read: TGTGCCAGCTCACCTGGGACAGGGGTGTACAATGGT.

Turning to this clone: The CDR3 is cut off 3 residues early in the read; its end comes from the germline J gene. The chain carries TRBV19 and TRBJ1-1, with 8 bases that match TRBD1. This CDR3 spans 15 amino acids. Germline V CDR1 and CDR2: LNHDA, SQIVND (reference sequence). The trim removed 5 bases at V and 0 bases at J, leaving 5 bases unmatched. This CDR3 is CASSPRDRLNTEAFF. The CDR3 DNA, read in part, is TGTGCCAGTAGTCCACGGGACAGGCTGAACACTGAA.

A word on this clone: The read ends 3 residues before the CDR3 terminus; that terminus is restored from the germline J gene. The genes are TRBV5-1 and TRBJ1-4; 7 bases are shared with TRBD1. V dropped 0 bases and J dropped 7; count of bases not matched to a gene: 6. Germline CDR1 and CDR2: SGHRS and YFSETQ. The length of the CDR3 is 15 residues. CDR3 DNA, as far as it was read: TGCGCCAGCAGCTTGGGAGGGGGCGCGGGTGAAAAA. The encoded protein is CASSLGGGAGEK. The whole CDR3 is CASSLGGGAGEKLFF.

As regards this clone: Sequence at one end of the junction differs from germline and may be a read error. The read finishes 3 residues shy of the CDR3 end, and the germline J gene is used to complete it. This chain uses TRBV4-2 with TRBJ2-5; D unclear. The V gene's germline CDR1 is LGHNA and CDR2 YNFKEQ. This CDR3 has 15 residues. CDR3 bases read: TGCGCCAGCAGCCAAGGGCTCTTACCACAAGAGACC. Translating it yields CASSQGLLPQET. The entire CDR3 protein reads CASSQGLLPQETQYF.

The chain's CDR3 is CSARDLGRRGATNEKLFF. The sequenced CDR3 bases are TGCAGTGCTAGAGATCTCGGCAGGAGGGGTGCAACTAATGAAAAG. The chain is built from TRBV20-1 and TRBJ2-2; weak D call: TRBD2 (6 bases). The CDR3 extends 3 residues past the end of the read, so its final part is completed from the germline J gene. CDR1 and CDR2 (germline): DFQATT, SNEGSKA (reference sequence). The CDR3 runs 18 residues.

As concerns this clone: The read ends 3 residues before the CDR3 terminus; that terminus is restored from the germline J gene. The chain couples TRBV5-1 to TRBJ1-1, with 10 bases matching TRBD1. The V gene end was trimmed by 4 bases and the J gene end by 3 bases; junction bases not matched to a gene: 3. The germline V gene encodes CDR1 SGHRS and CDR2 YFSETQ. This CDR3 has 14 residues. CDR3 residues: CASSKDRGHTEAFF. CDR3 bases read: TGCGCCAGCAGCAAAGACAGGGGGCACACTGAA.

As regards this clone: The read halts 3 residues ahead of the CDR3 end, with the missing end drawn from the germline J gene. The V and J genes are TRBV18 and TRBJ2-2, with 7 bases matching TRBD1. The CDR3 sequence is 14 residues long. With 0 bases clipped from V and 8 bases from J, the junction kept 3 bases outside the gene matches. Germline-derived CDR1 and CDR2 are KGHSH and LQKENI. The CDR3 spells CASSPPDREGELFF. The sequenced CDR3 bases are TGTGCCAGCTCACCACCTGACAGGGAAGGGGAG.

The CDR3 sequence is CASSVAEGSSYNSPLHF. Partial CDR3 DNA: TGCGCCAGCAGCGTCGCAGAGGGTAGCTCCTATAATTCACCC. The chain employs TRBV5-1 and TRBJ1-6; D remains ambiguous. Coverage ceases 3 residues before the CDR3 finishes, and the germline J gene fills in the end. The CDR3 contains 17 residues. Germline CDR1 and CDR2: SGHRS and YFSETQ. V lost 4 bases and J lost 0, with 14 bases in between.

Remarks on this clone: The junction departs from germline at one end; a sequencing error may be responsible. CDR3 amino acids: CASSQLTRNTEAFF. The CDR3 bases that were read are TGCGCCAGCAGCCAATTAACAAGAAACACTGAA. V is TRBV4-2 and J is TRBJ1-1; D ambiguous. From the germline J gene comes the end of the CDR3, since the read stops 3 residues before it. Germline V gives CDR1 LGHNA, CDR2 YNFKEQ. CDR3 length equals 14 residues.